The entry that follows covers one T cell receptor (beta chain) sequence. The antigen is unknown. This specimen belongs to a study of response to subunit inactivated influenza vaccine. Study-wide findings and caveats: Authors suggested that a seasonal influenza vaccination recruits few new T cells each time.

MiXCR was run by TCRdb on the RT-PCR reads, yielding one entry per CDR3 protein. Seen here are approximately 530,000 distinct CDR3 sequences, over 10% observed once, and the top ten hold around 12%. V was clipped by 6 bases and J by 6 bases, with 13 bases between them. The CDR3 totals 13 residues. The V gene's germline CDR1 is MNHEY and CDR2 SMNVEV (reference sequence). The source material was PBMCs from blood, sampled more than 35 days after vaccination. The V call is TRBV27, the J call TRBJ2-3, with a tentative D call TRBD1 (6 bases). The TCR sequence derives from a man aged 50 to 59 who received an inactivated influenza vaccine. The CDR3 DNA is TGTGCCAGCAGCGCTGGACAGTCGGATACGCAGTATTTT. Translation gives CASSAGQSDTQYF.